The 20 T cell receptor beta chains in this list originate from one sample, sequenced in a study of OX40 agonist ivuxolimab in advanced cancers. The method was immunoSEQ multiplex PCR; TCRdb's version includes in-frame clones alone and lacks a portion of them. Found here are 35,000 to 55,000 clones, approximately 91% of them singletons; the top ten hold about 13%. The specimen was CD4+ or CD8+ T cells sorted from blood, collected in a trial of the OX40 agonist ivuxolimab. Receptors originate from an adult with an advanced solid tumor such as melanoma, head and neck, liver or kidney cancer.

This chain joins TRBV7-9 and TRBJ2-3, with 8 positions matching TRBD1. From germline, CDR1 is SEHNR and CDR2 FQNEAQ (reference sequence). This CDR3 contains 16 residues. V dropped 5 bases and J dropped 0; count of bases not matched to a gene: 7. The CDR3 is CASSLGTGGSTDTQYF. The CDR3 nucleotides read TGTGCCAGCAGCCTCGGGACAGGCGGCAGCACAGATACGCAGTATTTT.

This clone appeared once. This chain connects TRBV10-3 to TRBJ2-1; D is ambiguous. Germline V gene lookup returns CDR1 ENHRY and CDR2 SYGVKD. V dropped 6 bases and J dropped 0 bases, with 3 bases sitting between them. This CDR3 comprises 12 residues. CDR3 region: CAIRSSYNEQFF. The CDR3 DNA is TGTGCCATCAGGAGCTCCTACAATGAGCAGTTCTTC.

The rearrangement links TRBV6-5 to TRBJ1-3; 9 bases match TRBD1. Germline CDR1 is MNHEY and CDR2 is SVGAGI. This CDR3 comprises 14 residues. The ends lost 2 bases at V and 7 bases at J; junction bases unmatched: 3. The CDR3 DNA reads as TGTGCCAGCAGTTACACGGACAGGGGCAACACCATATATTTT. Translation gives CASSYTDRGNTIYF.

The chain joins TRBV11-1 to TRBJ1-5, with 7 nucleotides matching TRBD1. The V gene end was trimmed by 3 bases and the J gene end by 2 bases; junction bases not matched to a gene: 7. The CDR3 contains 16 residues. The germline CDR1 and CDR2 sequences are SGHAT and FQDESV (reference sequence). CDR3 sequence reads: CASSFKLTGGNQPQHF. In DNA form, the CDR3 reads TGTGCCAGCAGCTTCAAATTAACAGGGGGCAATCAGCCCCAGCATTTT.

V gene TRBV4-1 combines with J gene TRBJ1-3; D call uncertain. The CDR3 has 13 amino acids. Per germline, CDR1 MGHRA and CDR2 YSYEKL. The ends were cut back, 1 base at V and 7 bases at J, with 8 bases in the middle. As DNA, the CDR3 is TGCGCCAGCAGCCAAGTGAGCGCTAACACCATATATTTT. This sequence encodes CASSQVSANTIYF.

The rearrangement joins TRBV19 to TRBJ1-2, with 7 bases aligning to TRBD1. CDR1 and CDR2 from the germline V gene are LNHDA and SQIVND (reference sequence). CDR3 length: 13 amino acids. V trimming: 2 bases; J trimming: 3 bases; junction bases outside the gene matches: 0. This chain's CDR3 is CASSIQGDYGYTF. CDR3 DNA sequence: TGTGCCAGTAGTATACAGGGGGACTATGGCTACACCTTC.

The V gene is TRBV28, the J gene TRBJ2-7; 11 nucleotides align to TRBD1. The CDR3 runs 15 residues. Germline CDR1 MDHEN, CDR2 SYDVKM. J lost 3 bases, V lost 7 bases, and 8 bases had no gene match. This CDR3 reads CASTPIGTGGYEQYF. DNA for the CDR3: TGTGCCAGCACTCCCATTGGGACAGGGGGCTACGAGCAGTACTTC.

The chain carries TRBV6-1 and TRBJ1-1; no firm D call. Trimming cost V 5 bases and J 1 base, with 8 bases left between them. This CDR3 region has 13 residues. The germline V gene encodes CDR1 MNHNS and CDR2 SASEGT. CDR3 region: CASSLGPNTEAFF. CDR3 in DNA: TGTGCCAGCAGTCTAGGGCCGAACACTGAAGCTTTCTTT.

This clone was counted a single time. The J gene is TRBJ1-5, the V gene TRBV6-1; 8 bases are a match to TRBD1. V was pared by 7 bases and J by 3 bases, with 5 bases of the junction left unmatched. The CDR3 is 14 residues long. The germline CDR1 and CDR2 sequences are MNHNS and SASEGT. The CDR3 nucleotides are TGTGCCAGCAAGACAGGGGCCCTCAATCAGCCCCAGCATTTT. Protein: CASKTGALNQPQHF.

V is TRBV5-5 and J is TRBJ2-1; D gene uncertain. The V gene's germline CDR1 is SGHKS and CDR2 YYEKEE (reference sequence). Between the trimmed V and J ends, which lost 0 bases and 7 bases, there was a span of 17 bases. The CDR3 totals 16 residues. The CDR3 spells CASSLAPPPTVNEQFF. The DNA for the CDR3 is TGTGCCAGCAGCTTGGCTCCCCCTCCTACCGTTAATGAGCAGTTCTTC.

This sequence joins TRBV4-2 and TRBJ2-7, with D possibly TRBD2 on 6 matching bases. CDR3 length equals 15 residues. V gave up 2 bases and J gave up 3 bases, with 14 bases separating them. The germline CDR1 and CDR2 sequences are LGHNA and YNFKEQ. CDR3: CASSQTLGGDYEQYF. In nucleotides, the CDR3 is TGTGCCAGCAGCCAAACCCTCGGCGGGGACTACGAGCAGTACTTC.

V usage is TRBV7-9 and J usage is TRBJ2-6; no firm D call. The germline V gene has CDR1 SEHNR and CDR2 FQNEAQ (reference sequence). V was clipped by 5 bases and J by 0 bases, with 8 bases between them. CDR3 length: 15 residues. As DNA, the CDR3 is TGTGCCAGCAGCCCCCGGACCTCTGGGGCCAACGTCCTGACTTTC. Translated, it gives CASSPRTSGANVLTF. Using reference TRBV7-9 and TRBJ2-6 for the parts outside the CDR3, the full variable domain is DTGVSQNPRHKITKRGQNVTFRCDPISEHNRLYWYRQTLGQGPEFLTYFQNEAQLEKSRLLSDRFSAERPKGSFSTLEIQRTEQGDSAMYLCASSPRTSGANVLTFGAGSRLTVL.

V and J are TRBV7-9 and TRBJ2-7, with 7 bases matching TRBD1. The CDR3 loop spans 15 amino acids. CDR1 is SEHNR, CDR2 FQNEAQ, per germline (reference sequence). V gave up 7 bases and J gave up 0 bases; unmatched junction bases: 9. This chain's CDR3 is CASIQHAGGSYEQYF. The CDR3 nucleotides are TGTGCCAGCATTCAGCACGCAGGGGGCTCCTACGAGCAGTACTTC. Using reference TRBV7-9 and TRBJ2-7 for the parts outside the CDR3, the full variable domain is DTGVSQNPRHKITKRGQNVTFRCDPISEHNRLYWYRQTLGQGPEFLTYFQNEAQLEKSRLLSDRFSAERPKGSFSTLEIQRTEQGDSAMYLCASIQHAGGSYEQYFGPGTRLTVT.

This clone was detected only once. The chain joins TRBV11-2 to TRBJ1-3; D might be TRBD1 (6 bases). The germline V gene encodes CDR1 SGHAT and CDR2 FQNNGV. Deletions cut 5 bases from V and 7 bases from J, with 12 bases between. The CDR3 covers 13 residues. The CDR3 bases are TGTGCCAGCAGCCGTTACCAGGGGAACACCATATATTTT. Residues: CASSRYQGNTIYF. The full variable domain, with the rest looked up from reference TRBV11-2 and TRBJ1-3, is EAGVAQSPRYKIIEKRQSVAFWCNPISGHATLYWYQQILGQGPKLLIQFQNNGVVDDSQLPKDRFSAERLKGVDSTLKIQPAKLEDSAVYLCASSRYQGNTIYFGEGSWLTVV.

The chain is built from TRBV5-6 and TRBJ1-4; 7 nucleotides match TRBD1. This CDR3 spans 15 amino acids. J lost 3 bases, V lost 0 bases, and 2 bases had no gene match. The germline V gene has CDR1 SGHDT and CDR2 YYEEEE. This CDR3 is CASSLAQGANEKLFF. The CDR3 DNA follows: TGTGCCAGCAGCTTGGCGCAGGGGGCTAATGAAAAACTGTTTTTT.

This clone has a single count. The chain joins TRBV7-9 to TRBJ2-7, with 8 bases lining up with TRBD2. The CDR3 sequence is 15 residues long. The V segment lost 5 bases and the J segment 3 bases; nucleotides outside the gene matches: 9. The germline CDR1 and CDR2 sequences are SEHNR and FQNEAQ (reference sequence). Here the CDR3 DNA reads TGTGCCAGCAGCCCCGGGGGGGCTTCCCTCTACGAGCAGTACTTC. This codes for CASSPGGASLYEQYF.

The V and J genes are TRBV28 and TRBJ2-6; 8 positions agree with TRBD1. Germline CDR1 reads MDHEN; CDR2 reads SYDVKM. This CDR3 spans 17 amino acids. V was pared by 7 bases and J by 0 bases, with 8 bases of the junction left unmatched. The DNA for the CDR3 is TGTGCCAGCACCATGGGGACAGGACTCTCTGGGGCCAACGTCCTGACTTTC. Its protein product is CASTMGTGLSGANVLTF.

The rearrangement links TRBV7-2 to TRBJ2-7; 12 nucleotides line up with TRBD2. V dropped 6 bases and J dropped 6; count of bases not matched to a gene: 6. This CDR3 has 14 amino acids. Germline CDR1 reads SGHTA; CDR2 reads FQGNSA. Here the CDR3 DNA reads TGTGCCAGCAGGGCTAGCGGGAGGGCCTCCGAGCAGTACTTC. It encodes CASRASGRASEQYF. Looking up the rest from reference TRBV7-2 and TRBJ2-7 gives the full variable domain: GAGVSQSPSNKVTEKGKDVELRCDPISGHTALYWYRQSLGQGLEFLIYFQGNSAPDKSGLPSDRFSAERTGGSVSTLTIQRTQQEDSAVYLCASRASGRASEQYFGPGTRLTVT.

The chain links TRBV7-3 to TRBJ1-2; TRBD1 is a possible D gene (5 bases). The V gene's germline CDR1 is SGHTA and CDR2 FQGTGA. CDR3 length: 13 residues. V was clipped by 2 bases and J by 8 bases, with 12 bases between them. The CDR3 loop reads CASSLVTGEGYTF. CDR3 coding DNA: TGTGCCAGCAGCTTAGTTACAGGTGAAGGCTACACCTTC.

V and J are TRBV28 and TRBJ1-5, with a possible D match to TRBD1 (5 bases). CDR1 is MDHEN and CDR2 is SYDVKM in the germline V gene. CDR3 size: 14 residues. V lost 6 bases and J lost 3, with 12 bases in between. The CDR3 DNA reads TGTGCCAGCAGCCAGGGAGGGGCCAATCAGCCCCAGCATTTT. Translated: CASSQGGANQPQHF.